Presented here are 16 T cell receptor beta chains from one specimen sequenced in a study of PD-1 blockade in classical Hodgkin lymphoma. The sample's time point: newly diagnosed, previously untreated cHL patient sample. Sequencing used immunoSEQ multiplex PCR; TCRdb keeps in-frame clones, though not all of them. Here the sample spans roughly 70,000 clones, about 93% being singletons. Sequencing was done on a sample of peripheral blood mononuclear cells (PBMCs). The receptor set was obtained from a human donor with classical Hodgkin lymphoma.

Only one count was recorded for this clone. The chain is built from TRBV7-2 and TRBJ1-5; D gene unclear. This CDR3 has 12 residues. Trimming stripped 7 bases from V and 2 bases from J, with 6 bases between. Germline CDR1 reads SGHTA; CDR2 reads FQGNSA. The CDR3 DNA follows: TGTGCCAGCAACTCTGGCAATCAGCCCCAGCATTTT. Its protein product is CASNSGNQPQHF.

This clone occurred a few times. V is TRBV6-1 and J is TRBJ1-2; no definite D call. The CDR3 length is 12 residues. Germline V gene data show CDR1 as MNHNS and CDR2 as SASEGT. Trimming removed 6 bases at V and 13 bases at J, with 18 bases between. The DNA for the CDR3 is TGTGCCAGCAGCGTGACCGCGGCCGGGCGCACCTTC. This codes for CASSVTAAGRTF.

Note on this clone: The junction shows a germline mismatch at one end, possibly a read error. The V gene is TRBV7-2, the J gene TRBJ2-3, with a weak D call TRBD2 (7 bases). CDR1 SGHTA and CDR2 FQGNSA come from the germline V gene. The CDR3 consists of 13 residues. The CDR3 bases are TGTGCCAGCAGCTTACAATTGGGGGGGCCGTCGGAATTT. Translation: CASSLQLGGPSEF.

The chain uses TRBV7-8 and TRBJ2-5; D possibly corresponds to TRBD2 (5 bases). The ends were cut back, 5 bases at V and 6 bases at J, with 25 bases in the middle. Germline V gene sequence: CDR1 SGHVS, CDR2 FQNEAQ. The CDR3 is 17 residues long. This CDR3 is CASSQNLAGRVDKTQYF. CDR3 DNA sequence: TGTGCCAGCAGCCAAAACCTAGCTGGTAGGGTCGATAAGACCCAGTACTTC.

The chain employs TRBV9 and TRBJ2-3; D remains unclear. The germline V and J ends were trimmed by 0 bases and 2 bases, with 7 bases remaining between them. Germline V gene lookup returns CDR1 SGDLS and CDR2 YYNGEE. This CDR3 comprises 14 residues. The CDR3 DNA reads TGTGCCAGCAGCGTAGTTCCGTCCACAGATACGCAGTATTTT. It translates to CASSVVPSTDTQYF. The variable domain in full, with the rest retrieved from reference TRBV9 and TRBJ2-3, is DSGVTQTPKHLITATGQRVTLRCSPRSGDLSVYWYQQSLDQGLQFLIQYYNGEERAKGNILERFSAQQFPDLHSELNLSSLELGDSALYFCASSVVPSTDTQYFGPGTRLTVL.

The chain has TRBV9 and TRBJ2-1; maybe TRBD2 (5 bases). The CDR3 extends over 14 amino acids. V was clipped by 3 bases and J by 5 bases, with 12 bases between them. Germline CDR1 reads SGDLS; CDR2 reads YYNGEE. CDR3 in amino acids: CASSDRTLNNEQFF. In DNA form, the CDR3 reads TGTGCCAGCAGCGACCGGACTCTTAACAATGAGCAGTTCTTC. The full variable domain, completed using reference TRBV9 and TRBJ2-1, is DSGVTQTPKHLITATGQRVTLRCSPRSGDLSVYWYQQSLDQGLQFLIQYYNGEERAKGNILERFSAQQFPDLHSELNLSSLELGDSALYFCASSDRTLNNEQFFGPGTRLTVL.

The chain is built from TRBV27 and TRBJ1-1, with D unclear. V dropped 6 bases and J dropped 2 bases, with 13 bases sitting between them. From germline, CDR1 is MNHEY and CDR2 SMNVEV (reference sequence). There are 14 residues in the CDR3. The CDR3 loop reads CASSPSPLNTEAFF. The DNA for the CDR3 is TGTGCCAGCAGCCCATCCCCCCTTAACACTGAAGCTTTCTTT.

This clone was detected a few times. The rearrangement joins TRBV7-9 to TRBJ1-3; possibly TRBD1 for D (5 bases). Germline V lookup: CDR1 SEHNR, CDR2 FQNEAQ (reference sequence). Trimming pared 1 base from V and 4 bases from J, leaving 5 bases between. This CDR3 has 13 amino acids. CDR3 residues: CASSLDRGNTIYF. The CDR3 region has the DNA TGTGCCAGCAGCTTAGACAGGGGAAACACCATATATTTT.

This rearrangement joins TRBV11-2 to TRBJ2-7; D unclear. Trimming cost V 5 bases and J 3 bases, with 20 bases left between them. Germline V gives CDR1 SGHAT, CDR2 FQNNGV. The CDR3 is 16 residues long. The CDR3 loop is CASSRRVGILDYEQYF. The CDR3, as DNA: TGTGCCAGCAGCCGTAGGGTGGGTATTCTCGACTACGAGCAGTACTTC.

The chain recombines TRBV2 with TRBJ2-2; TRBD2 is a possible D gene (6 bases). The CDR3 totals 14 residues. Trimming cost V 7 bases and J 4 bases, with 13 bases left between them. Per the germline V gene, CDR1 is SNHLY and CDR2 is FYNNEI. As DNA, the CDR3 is TGTGCCAGCACAACTAGCCCGGGCACCGGGGAGCTGTTTTTT. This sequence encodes CASTTSPGTGELFF.

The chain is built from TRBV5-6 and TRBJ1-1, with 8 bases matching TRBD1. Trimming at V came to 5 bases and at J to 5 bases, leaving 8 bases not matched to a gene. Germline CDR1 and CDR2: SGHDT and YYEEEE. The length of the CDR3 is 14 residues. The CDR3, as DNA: TGTGCCAGCAGTTGGGACAGGAGACCTACTGAAGCTTTCTTT. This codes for CASSWDRRPTEAFF.

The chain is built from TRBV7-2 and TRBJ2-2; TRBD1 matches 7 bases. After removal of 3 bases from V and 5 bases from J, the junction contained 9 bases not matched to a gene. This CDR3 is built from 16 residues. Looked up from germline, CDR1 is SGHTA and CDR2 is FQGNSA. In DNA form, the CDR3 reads TGTGCCAGCAGCTTTCGACAGGGACAAAGGACCGGGGAGCTGTTTTTT. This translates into CASSFRQGQRTGELFF. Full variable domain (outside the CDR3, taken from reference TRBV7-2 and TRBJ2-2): GAGVSQSPSNKVTEKGKDVELRCDPISGHTALYWYRQSLGQGLEFLIYFQGNSAPDKSGLPSDRFSAERTGGSVSTLTIQRTQQEDSAVYLCASSFRQGQRTGELFFGEGSRLTVL.

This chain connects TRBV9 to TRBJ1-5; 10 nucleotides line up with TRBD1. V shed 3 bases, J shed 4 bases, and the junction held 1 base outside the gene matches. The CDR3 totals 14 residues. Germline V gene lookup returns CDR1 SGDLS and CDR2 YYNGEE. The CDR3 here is CASSEGQGNQPQHF. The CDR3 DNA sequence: TGTGCCAGCAGCGAGGGACAGGGGAATCAGCCCCAGCATTTT.

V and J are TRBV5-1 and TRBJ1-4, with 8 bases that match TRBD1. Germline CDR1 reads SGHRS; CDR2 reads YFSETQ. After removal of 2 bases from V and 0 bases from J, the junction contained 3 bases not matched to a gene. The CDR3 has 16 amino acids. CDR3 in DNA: TGCGCCAGCAGCTTCGGACAGGGTGCAACTAATGAAAAACTGTTTTTT. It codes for CASSFGQGATNEKLFF. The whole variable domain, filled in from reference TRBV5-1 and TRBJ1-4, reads KAGVTQTPRYLIKTRGQQVTLSCSPISGHRSVSWYQQTPGQGLQFLFEYFSETQRNKGNFPGRFSGRQFSNSRSEMNVSTLELGDSALYLCASSFGQGATNEKLFFGSGTQLSVL.

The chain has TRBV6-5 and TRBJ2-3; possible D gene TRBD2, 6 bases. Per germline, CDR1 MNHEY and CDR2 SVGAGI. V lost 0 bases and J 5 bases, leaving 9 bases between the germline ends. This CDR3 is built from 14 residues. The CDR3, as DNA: TGTGCCAGCAGTTACTCCAGACTAGAAGATACGCAGTATTTT. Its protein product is CASSYSRLEDTQYF.

This chain's CDR3 is CSVRQGNIQYF. CDR3 in DNA: TGCAGCGTTAGGCAGGGTAACATTCAGTACTTC. This chain uses TRBV29-1 with TRBJ2-4; D may be TRBD1 (5 bases). Trimming stripped 5 bases from V and 7 bases from J, with 9 bases between. The CDR3 has 11 amino acids. Germline loops: CDR1 SQVTM, CDR2 ANQGSEA.